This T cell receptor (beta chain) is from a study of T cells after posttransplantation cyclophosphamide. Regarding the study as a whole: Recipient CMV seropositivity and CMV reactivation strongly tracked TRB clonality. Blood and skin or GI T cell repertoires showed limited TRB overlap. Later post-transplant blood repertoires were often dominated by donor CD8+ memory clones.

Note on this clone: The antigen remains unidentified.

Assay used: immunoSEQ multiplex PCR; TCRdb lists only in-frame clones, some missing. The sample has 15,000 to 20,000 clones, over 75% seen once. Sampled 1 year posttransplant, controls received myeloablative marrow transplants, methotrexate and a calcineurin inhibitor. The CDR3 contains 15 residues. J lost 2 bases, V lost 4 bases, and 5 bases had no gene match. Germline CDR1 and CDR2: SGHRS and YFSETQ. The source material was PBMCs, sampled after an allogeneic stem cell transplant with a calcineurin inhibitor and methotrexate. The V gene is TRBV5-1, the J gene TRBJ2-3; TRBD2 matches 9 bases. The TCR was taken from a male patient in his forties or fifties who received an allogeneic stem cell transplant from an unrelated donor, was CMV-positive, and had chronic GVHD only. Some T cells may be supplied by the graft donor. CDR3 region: CASSPGLATTDTQYF. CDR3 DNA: TGCGCCAGCAGCCCCGGACTAGCGACCACAGATACGCAGTATTTT.